A selection of T cell receptor beta chains follows, all from one sample in a study of long-term antiretroviral therapy in people with HIV. Method: immunoSEQ multiplex PCR; TCRdb's copy keeps in-frame clones and lacks some. The table lists 20,000 to 30,000 clones, around 88% of them singletons, with 5.3% in the top ten. The sequencing here drew on unsorted PBMCs, taken about 4.3 years after starting antiretroviral therapy. The receptors originated from a man younger than 40 with HIV. The CDR3 runs from the conserved cysteine through the conserved F or W. Fields, in order: V gene, D gene, J gene, clone size, CDR3 protein, CDR3 DNA. A D gene is named only where the DNA matches it firmly. The size of a clone is reported for some rows only, either as once, few or many, or as a class for expanded clones.

>TRBV5-4|-|TRBJ2-5|once
CASSRDIDLDQETQYF
TGTGCCAGCAGCCGTGACATCGATTTGGATCAAGAGACCCAGTACTTC
>TRBV6-6|-|TRBJ1-4|-
CASTPVRILDEKLFF
TGTGCCAGCACCCCCGTGAGAATTCTGGACGAAAAACTGTTTTTT
>TRBV7-3|TRBD1|TRBJ1-5|-
CASSLNVTGGWSNQPQHF
TGTGCCAGCAGCTTAAATGTGACAGGGGGCTGGAGCAATCAGCCCCAGCATTTT
>TRBV5-1|-|TRBJ1-1|once
CASSRYSSTEAFF
TGCGCCAGCAGCCGTTATAGTAGCACTGAAGCTTTCTTT
>TRBV5-1|TRBD1|TRBJ2-7|once
CASSWDRAFDEQYF
TGCGCCAGCAGCTGGGACAGGGCCTTCGACGAGCAGTACTTC
>TRBV9|TRBD1|TRBJ1-4|once
CASSADRDRGEKLFF
TGTGCCAGCAGCGCCGACCGGGACAGGGGCGAAAAACTGTTTTTT
>TRBV4-2|-|TRBJ2-7|-
CASSQTSSSPHEQYF
TGTGCCAGCAGCCAAACATCTAGCAGCCCCCACGAGCAGTACTTC
>TRBV30|-|TRBJ2-1|-
CAWSVMGDNEQFF
TGTGCCTGGAGTGTAATGGGGGACAATGAGCAGTTCTTC
>TRBV6-5|-|TRBJ2-1|-
CASTRGSGSYNEQFF
TGTGCCAGCACCAGGGGGAGCGGGTCCTACAATGAGCAGTTCTTC
>TRBV4-3|TRBD1|TRBJ1-4|-
CASSQDLQGGEKLFF
TGCGCCAGCAGCCAAGATCTACAGGGGGGTGAAAAACTGTTTTTT
>TRBV19|-|TRBJ2-7|-
CASRATDTSYEQYF
TGTGCCAGTAGAGCTACGGACACCTCCTACGAGCAGTACTTC
>TRBV18|TRBD1|TRBJ2-7|-
CASSAGTGGNYEQYF
TGTGCCAGCTCAGCCGGGACAGGGGGCAATTACGAGCAGTACTTC
>TRBV4-3|-|TRBJ1-1|-
CASSQGLQSNTEAFF
TGCGCCAGCAGCCAAGGCCTACAGTCGAACACTGAAGCTTTCTTT
>TRBV15|-|TRBJ1-2|-
CATSRDLVANYGYTF
TGTGCCACCAGCAGAGATCTCGTTGCTAACTATGGCTACACCTTC
>TRBV4-2|-|TRBJ2-1|-
CASSQESLYNEQFF
TGTGCCAGCAGCCAAGAGTCCCTCTACAATGAGCAGTTCTTC
>TRBV7-9|TRBD2|TRBJ2-3|-
CASSIRLAPDTQYF
TGTGCCAGCAGCATAAGACTAGCCCCAGATACGCAGTATTTT
>TRBV4-1|TRBD1|TRBJ2-1|-
CASSPVNRGYYNEQFF
TGCGCCAGCAGCCCCGTTAACAGGGGTTACTACAATGAGCAGTTCTTC
>TRBV6-1|-|TRBJ1-2|-
CASSGYRDTNNYGYTF
TGTGCCAGCAGTGGGTACCGGGACACCAATAACTATGGCTACACCTTC
>TRBV5-6|-|TRBJ1-2|-
CASSQTAVYTF
TGTGCCAGCAGCCAAACTGCCGTCTACACCTTC
>TRBV6-6|-|TRBJ1-3|-
CASSSTGLAIYF
TGTGCCAGCAGTTCCACAGGCCTCGCCATATATTTT
>TRBV7-2|-|TRBJ2-7|-
CASSPPWALDGEQYF
TGTGCCAGCAGCCCACCCTGGGCCCTCGATGGGGAGCAGTACTTC
>TRBV18|-|TRBJ2-1|-
CASSQLSRVLYNEQFF
TGTGCCAGCTCACAGCTGAGTAGGGTGCTTTACAATGAGCAGTTCTTC
>TRBV7-9|TRBD1|TRBJ1-4|few
CASSLQGAGVEKLFF
TGTGCCAGCAGCTTACAGGGGGCAGGTGTAGAAAAACTGTTTTTT
>TRBV2|TRBD2|TRBJ2-1|few
CASTLAGTKQFF
TGTGCCAGCACCTTAGCGGGGACGAAGCAGTTCTTC
>TRBV5-1|-|TRBJ1-2|-
CASSRINPGTTGNGYTF
TGCGCCAGCAGCCGGATAAACCCGGGAACGACAGGAAATGGCTACACCTTC
>TRBV27|-|TRBJ2-7|-
CASSSTGPGEQYF
TGTGCCAGCAGTTCTACAGGACCAGGGGAGCAGTACTTC
>TRBV7-8|-|TRBJ1-5|-
CASSPEQDYSNQPQHF
TGTGCCAGCAGCCCGGAACAGGATTATAGCAATCAGCCCCAGCATTTT
>TRBV9|TRBD1|TRBJ2-7|once
CASSVDRVVMVDEQYF
TGTGCCAGCAGCGTCGACAGGGTAGTGATGGTGGACGAGCAGTACTTC
>TRBV29-1|-|TRBJ1-3|few
CSGLFANTIYF
TGCAGCGGCCTGTTCGCAAACACCATATATTTT
>TRBV6-6|-|TRBJ2-3|-
CASRSRNSYTDTQYF
TGTGCCAGCAGGAGCAGGAATTCATACACAGATACGCAGTATTTT
>TRBV28|-|TRBJ2-3|once
CASSAGGARRLMGDTQYF
TGTGCCAGCAGTGCTGGCGGGGCCCGGCGGCTAATGGGAGATACGCAGTATTTT
>TRBV2|-|TRBJ2-1|-
CASNKATGYSYNEQFF
TGTGCCAGCAACAAGGCGACTGGGTACTCCTACAATGAGCAGTTCTTC
>TRBV4-3|-|TRBJ2-7|-
CASSQDRGSYEQYF
TGCGCCAGCAGCCAAGACCGGGGCTCCTACGAGCAGTACTTC
>TRBV27|-|TRBJ2-7|few
CASSLFRLSYEQYF
TGTGCCAGCAGTTTATTCCGGCTCTCCTACGAGCAGTACTTC
>TRBV6-5|TRBD2|TRBJ2-3|-
CASSLSGSTTDTQYF
TGTGCCAGCAGTTTGAGCGGGAGTACCACAGATACGCAGTATTTT
>TRBV6-4|TRBD1|TRBJ1-4|once
CASSTGAPNEKLFF
TGTGCCAGCAGTACAGGGGCGCCTAATGAAAAACTGTTTTTT
>TRBV9|-|TRBJ1-2|-
CASSGTANYGYTF
TGTGCCAGCAGCGGTACAGCTAACTATGGCTACACCTTC
>TRBV7-2|-|TRBJ1-2|-
CASRVAGPGNGYTF
TGTGCCAGCAGAGTCGCTGGACCTGGCAATGGCTACACCTTC
>TRBV7-9|-|TRBJ2-3|-
CASSDKTDTQYF
TGTGCCAGCAGCGATAAGACAGATACGCAGTATTTT
>TRBV7-6|TRBD1|TRBJ1-2|-
CASSFDRDLYGYTF
TGTGCCAGCAGCTTCGACAGGGACCTCTATGGCTACACCTTC
>TRBV29-1|-|TRBJ1-5|-
CSVGVRPQHF
TGCAGCGTTGGTGTGCGGCCCCAGCATTTT
>TRBV7-8|-|TRBJ2-3|-
CASSLVQVAAGTDTQYF
TGTGCCAGCAGCTTAGTTCAGGTGGCAGCGGGCACAGATACGCAGTATTTT
>TRBV6-1|-|TRBJ2-2|-
CAIVQQTGELFF
TGTGCCATCGTACAGCAAACCGGGGAGCTGTTTTTT
>TRBV6-5|-|TRBJ1-1|few
CASSYSWGRAEAFF
TGTGCCAGCAGTTACTCCTGGGGACGGGCTGAAGCTTTCTTT
>TRBV5-4|-|TRBJ2-6|-
CASSGPGSISGANVLTF
TGTGCCAGCAGCGGCCCAGGTTCAATCTCTGGGGCCAACGTCCTGACTTTC
>TRBV30|-|TRBJ2-3|-
CAWNRVYTDTQYF
TGTGCCTGGAACAGGGTCTACACAGATACGCAGTATTTT
>TRBV7-9|-|TRBJ1-6|-
CASSLDSPLHF
TGTGCCAGCAGCTTAGATTCACCCCTCCACTTT
>TRBV5-1|TRBD1|TRBJ1-4|-
CASNPSGTGTEKLFF
TGCGCCAGCAACCCGAGCGGGACAGGGACTGAAAAACTGTTTTTT
>TRBV4-2|TRBD2|TRBJ2-1|-
CASSRTGTSSNNEQFF
TGTGCCAGCAGCCGTACCGGGACTAGCTCTAACAATGAGCAGTTCTTC
>TRBV10-3|-|TRBJ1-2|few
CAIAPDRDVYGYTF
TGTGCCATCGCCCCGGACAGAGATGTCTATGGCTACACCTTC
>TRBV2|-|TRBJ2-5|-
CASSEAWKETQYF
TGTGCCAGCAGTGAAGCGTGGAAAGAGACCCAGTACTTC
>TRBV27|-|TRBJ1-5|-
CASSPGTNQPQHF
TGTGCCAGCAGTCCCGGGACCAATCAGCCCCAGCATTTT
>TRBV4-1|-|TRBJ1-1|-
CASSQGGVFAEAFF
TGCGCCAGCAGCCAAGGTGGCGTCTTCGCTGAAGCTTTCTTT
>TRBV5-1|-|TRBJ2-3|-
CASSLEAGGVTDTQYF
TGCGCCAGCAGCTTGGAGGCCGGCGGGGTCACAGATACGCAGTATTTT
>TRBV4-2|-|TRBJ2-3|-
CASSQGLEPDTQYF
TGTGCCAGCAGCCAAGGGCTGGAGCCAGATACGCAGTATTTT